This T cell receptor beta chain came from a study of cytomegalovirus exposure and HLA in healthy donors. Study findings and constraints: An apparent linkage of common viral pathogens to several of the most significant clusters emerged in a later analysis. As immune exposure information, only CMV serostatus was available. The authors later linked a missense DCLRE1C variant to TCR beta V- and J-gene trimming. At a 0.05 false discovery rate, a later analysis found approximately 17,000 TCR beta sequences to be associated with HLA alleles.

About this clone: Antigen unknown.

Germline V gene sequence: CDR1 ENHRY, CDR2 SYGVKD. V gave up 10 bases and J gave up 7 bases, with 11 bases separating them. This CDR3 region has 12 residues. Use of 60 Vbeta and 13 Jbeta primers characterized the PCR. The protocol was immunoSEQ multiplex PCR, while the TCRdb copy is restricted to in-frame clones and leaves out a portion. The sample shows about 110,000 clones, more than 65% of them seen only once. The genes are TRBV10-3 and TRBJ1-6, with a tentative D call TRBD1 (6 bases). The sample comprised PBMCs. The source is a woman aged 25-40 years in good health and CMV-seronegative. DNA of the CDR3: TGTGCCAGCGGACAGCAAAATTCACCCCTCCACTTT. It is translated as CASGQQNSPLHF.